This T cell receptor (beta chain) was sequenced for a study of cytomegalovirus exposure and HLA in healthy donors. Study conclusions and caveats: Researchers reportedly found TCR beta sequences accurately predicted most subjects' HLA-A and HLA-B alleles. It was fewer than 200 TCR beta chains that were listed as cytomegalovirus-associated.

The PCR ran on 60 Vbeta and 13 Jbeta primers. TCRdb's table, derived via immunoSEQ multiplex PCR, lists solely in-frame clones and lacks some. The sample lists 120,000 or so clones, around 68% occurring once. V lost 0 bases and J lost 0, with 15 bases in between. The CDR3 is 18 residues long. The germline CDR1 and CDR2 sequences are LNHNV and YYDKDF (reference sequence). In this sample, this clone turned up a few times. Its matching antigen is unknown. V usage is TRBV15 and J usage is TRBJ1-5, with D perhaps TRBD1 (6 bases). Material: PBMCs. The TCR originated in a woman aged 45-65 years in good health and CMV-seropositive. The CDR3 spells CATSRERGGSYSNQPQHF. In nucleotides, the CDR3 is TGTGCCACCAGCAGAGAACGAGGGGGTTCCTATAGCAATCAGCCCCAGCATTTT.